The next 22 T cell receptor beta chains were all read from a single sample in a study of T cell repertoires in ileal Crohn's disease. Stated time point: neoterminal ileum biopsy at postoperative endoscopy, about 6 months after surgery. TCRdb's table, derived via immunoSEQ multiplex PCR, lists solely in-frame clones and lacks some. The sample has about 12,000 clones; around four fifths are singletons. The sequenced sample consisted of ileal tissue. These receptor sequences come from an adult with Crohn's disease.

DNA for the CDR3: TGTGCCAGCAGCGGGGGGAGTCGGGGCAATCAGCCCCAGCATTTT. Translation: CASSGGSRGNQPQHF. The chain has TRBV2 and TRBJ1-5, with D possibly TRBD1 on 5 matching bases. CDR3 length equals 15 residues. Trimming removed 6 bases at V and 2 bases at J, with 14 bases between. Germline V gene lookup returns CDR1 SNHLY and CDR2 FYNNEI.

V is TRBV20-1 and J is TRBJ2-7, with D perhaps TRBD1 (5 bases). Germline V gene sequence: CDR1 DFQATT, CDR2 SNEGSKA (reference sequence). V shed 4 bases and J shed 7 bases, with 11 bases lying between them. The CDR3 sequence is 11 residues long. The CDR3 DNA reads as TGCAGTGCTACAGGGATCCAAGAGCAGTACTTC. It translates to CSATGIQEQYF.

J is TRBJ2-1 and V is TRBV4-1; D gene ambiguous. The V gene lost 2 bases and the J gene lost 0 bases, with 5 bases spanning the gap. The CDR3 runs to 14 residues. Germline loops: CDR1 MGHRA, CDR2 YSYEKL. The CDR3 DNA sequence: TGCGCCAGCAGCCAACGAGACTCCTACAATGAGCAGTTCTTC. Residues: CASSQRDSYNEQFF.

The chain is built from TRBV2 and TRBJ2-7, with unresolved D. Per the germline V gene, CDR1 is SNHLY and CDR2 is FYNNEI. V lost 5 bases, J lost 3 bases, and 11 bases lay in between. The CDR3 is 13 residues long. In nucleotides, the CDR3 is TGTGCCAGCAGTACTGACACGTACTACGAGCAGTACTTC. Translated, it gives CASSTDTYYEQYF.

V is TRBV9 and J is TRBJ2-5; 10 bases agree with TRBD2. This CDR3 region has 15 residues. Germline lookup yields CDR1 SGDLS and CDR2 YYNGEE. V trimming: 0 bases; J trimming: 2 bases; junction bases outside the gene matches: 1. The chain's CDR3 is CASSVELAGQETQYF. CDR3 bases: TGTGCCAGCAGCGTAGAACTAGCGGGGCAAGAGACCCAGTACTTC.

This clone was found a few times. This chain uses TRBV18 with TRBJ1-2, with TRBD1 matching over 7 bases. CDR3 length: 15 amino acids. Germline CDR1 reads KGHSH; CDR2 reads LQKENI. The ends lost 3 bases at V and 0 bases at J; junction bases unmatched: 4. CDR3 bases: TGTGCCAGCTCACCCGGGCAGGGGGCTAACTATGGCTACACCTTC. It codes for CASSPGQGANYGYTF.

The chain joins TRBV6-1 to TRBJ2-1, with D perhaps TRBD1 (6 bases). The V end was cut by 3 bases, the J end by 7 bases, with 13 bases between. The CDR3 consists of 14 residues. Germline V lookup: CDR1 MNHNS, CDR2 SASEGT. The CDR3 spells CASSEGRGGNEQFF. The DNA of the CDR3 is TGTGCCAGCAGTGAGGGCAGGGGTGGGAATGAGCAGTTCTTC.

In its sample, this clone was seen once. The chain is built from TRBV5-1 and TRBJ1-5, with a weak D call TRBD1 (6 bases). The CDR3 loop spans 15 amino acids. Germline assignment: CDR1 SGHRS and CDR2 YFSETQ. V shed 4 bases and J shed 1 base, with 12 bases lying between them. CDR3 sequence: CASSANRESNQPQHF. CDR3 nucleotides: TGCGCCAGCAGCGCGAACAGGGAGAGCAATCAGCCCCAGCATTTT.

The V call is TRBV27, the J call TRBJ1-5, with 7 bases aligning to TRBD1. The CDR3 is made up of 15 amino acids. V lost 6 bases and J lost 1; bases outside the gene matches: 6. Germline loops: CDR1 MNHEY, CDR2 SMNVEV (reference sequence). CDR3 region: CASRKGASSNQPQHF. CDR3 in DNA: TGTGCCAGCAGGAAGGGGGCGTCGAGCAATCAGCCCCAGCATTTT.

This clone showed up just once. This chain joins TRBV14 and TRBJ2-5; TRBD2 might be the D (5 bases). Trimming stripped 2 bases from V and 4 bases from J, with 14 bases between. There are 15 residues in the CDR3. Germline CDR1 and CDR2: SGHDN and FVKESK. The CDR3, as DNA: TGTGCCAGCAGCCAAATGAGAGGGCCTCGAGAGACCCAGTACTTC. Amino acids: CASSQMRGPRETQYF.

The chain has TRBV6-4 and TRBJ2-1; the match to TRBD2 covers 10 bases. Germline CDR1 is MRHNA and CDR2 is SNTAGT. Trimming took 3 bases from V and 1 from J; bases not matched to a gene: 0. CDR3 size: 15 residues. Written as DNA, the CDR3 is TGTGCCAGCAGTGAACTAGCGGGATCCTACAATGAGCAGTTCTTC. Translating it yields CASSELAGSYNEQFF.

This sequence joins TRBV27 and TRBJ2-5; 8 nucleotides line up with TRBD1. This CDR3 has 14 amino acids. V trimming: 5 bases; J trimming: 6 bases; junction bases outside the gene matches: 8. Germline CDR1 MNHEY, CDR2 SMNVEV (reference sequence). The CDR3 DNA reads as TGTGCCAGCAGTCCCGGACAGGGTACGCAGACCCAGTACTTC. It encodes CASSPGQGTQTQYF.

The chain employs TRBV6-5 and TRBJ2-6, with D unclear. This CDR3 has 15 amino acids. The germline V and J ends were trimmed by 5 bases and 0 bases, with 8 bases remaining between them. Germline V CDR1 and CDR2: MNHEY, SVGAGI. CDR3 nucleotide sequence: TGTGCCAGCAGTCAACAGAGCTCTGGGGCCAACGTCCTGACTTTC. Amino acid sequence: CASSQQSSGANVLTF.

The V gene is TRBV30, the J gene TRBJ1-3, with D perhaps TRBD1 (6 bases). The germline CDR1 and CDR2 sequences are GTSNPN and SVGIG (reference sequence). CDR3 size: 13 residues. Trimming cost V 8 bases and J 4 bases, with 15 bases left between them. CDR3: CAIQGEVGNTIYF. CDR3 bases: TGTGCCATACAGGGAGAAGTGGGAAACACCATATATTTT.

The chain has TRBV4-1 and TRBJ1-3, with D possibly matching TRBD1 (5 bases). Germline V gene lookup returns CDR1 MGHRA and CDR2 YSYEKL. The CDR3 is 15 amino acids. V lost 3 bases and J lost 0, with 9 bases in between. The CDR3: CASSHPGLSGNTIYF. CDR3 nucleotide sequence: TGCGCCAGCAGCCATCCGGGACTCTCTGGAAACACCATATATTTT.

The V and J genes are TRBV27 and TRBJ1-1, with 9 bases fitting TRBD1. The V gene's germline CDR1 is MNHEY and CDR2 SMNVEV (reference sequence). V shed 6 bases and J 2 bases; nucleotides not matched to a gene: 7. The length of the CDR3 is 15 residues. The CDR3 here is CASRATGQGNTEAFF. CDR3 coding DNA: TGTGCCAGCAGGGCAACGGGACAGGGTAACACTGAAGCTTTCTTT.

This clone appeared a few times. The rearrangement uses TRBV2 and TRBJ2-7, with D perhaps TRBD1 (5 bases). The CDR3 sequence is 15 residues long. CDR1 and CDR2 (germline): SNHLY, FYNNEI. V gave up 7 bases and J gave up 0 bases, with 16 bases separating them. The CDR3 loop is CASKMYSGASYEQYF. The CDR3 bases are TGTGCCAGCAAAATGTACAGTGGGGCCTCCTACGAGCAGTACTTC.

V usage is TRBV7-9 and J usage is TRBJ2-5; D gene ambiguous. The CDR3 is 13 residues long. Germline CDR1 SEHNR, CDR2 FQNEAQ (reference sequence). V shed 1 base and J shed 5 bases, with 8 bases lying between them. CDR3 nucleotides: TGTGCCAGCAGCTTAGTCGGTAGCGAGACCCAGTACTTC. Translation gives CASSLVGSETQYF.

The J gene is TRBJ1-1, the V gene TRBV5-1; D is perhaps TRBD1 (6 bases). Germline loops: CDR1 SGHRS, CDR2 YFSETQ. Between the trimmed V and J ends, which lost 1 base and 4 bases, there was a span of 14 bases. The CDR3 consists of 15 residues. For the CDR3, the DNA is TGCGCCAGCAGCTTGAGGGGGGGCGACTCCACTGAAGCTTTCTTT. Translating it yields CASSLRGGDSTEAFF.

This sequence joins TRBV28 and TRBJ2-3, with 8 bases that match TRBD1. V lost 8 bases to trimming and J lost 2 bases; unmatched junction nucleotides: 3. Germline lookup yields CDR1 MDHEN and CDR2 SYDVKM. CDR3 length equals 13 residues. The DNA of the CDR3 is TGTGCCAGCGCGGGACAGGACACAGATACGCAGTATTTT. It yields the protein CASAGQDTDTQYF.

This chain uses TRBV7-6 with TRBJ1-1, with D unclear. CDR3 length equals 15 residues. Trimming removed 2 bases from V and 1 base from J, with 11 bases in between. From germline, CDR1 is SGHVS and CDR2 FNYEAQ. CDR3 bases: TGTGCCAGCAGCTTAATGCGCGGGAAGAACACTGAAGCTTTCTTT. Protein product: CASSLMRGKNTEAFF.

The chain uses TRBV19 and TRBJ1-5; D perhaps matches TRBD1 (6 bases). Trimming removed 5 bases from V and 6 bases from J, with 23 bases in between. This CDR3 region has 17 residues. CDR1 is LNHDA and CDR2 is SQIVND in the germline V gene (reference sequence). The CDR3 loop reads CASSPPLQGAVIQPQHF. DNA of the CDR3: TGTGCCAGTAGTCCTCCCTTACAGGGCGCAGTGATTCAGCCCCAGCATTTT.